This TCR beta chain was sequenced in a study of cytomegalovirus exposure and HLA in healthy donors. Findings and caveats of the study: No immune exposure information besides CMV serostatus was available.

Both 60 Vbeta primers and 13 Jbeta primers went into the PCR. In the study's own analysis: Later, 80 million or so unique TCR beta chains were counted in an analysis, and approximately 10 million of them were shared. This table comes from immunoSEQ multiplex PCR, and its TCRdb copy is limited to in-frame clones, with some not included. Clone size and V and J calls were adopted from that table, with D and trimming inferred from the DNA. The profile shows roughly 150,000 clones, approximately 77% of them singletons. The V gene's germline CDR1 is SGHVS and CDR2 FQNEAQ. The CDR3 sequence is 13 residues long. Deletions cut 4 bases from V and 6 bases from J, with 12 bases between. This clone was found a few times. Its antigen is still unknown.

Material: PBMCs. The receptor comes from a female donor in good health and CMV-seronegative. The rearrangement links TRBV7-8 to TRBJ2-5; possibly TRBD2 for D (6 bases). In DNA form, the CDR3 reads TGTGCCAGCAGCTGGAAGGAGGGACAGACCCAGTACTTC. It specifies CASSWKEGQTQYF.